This T cell receptor (beta chain) comes out of a study of blood T cell repertoires in COVID-19. Overall study: Samples taken during acute and convalescent COVID-19 were collected in the United States, Italy and Spain.

The age range of participants was about 18 to 95 years, with residence in about two dozen US areas. Grouping used clinical history reported by participants in a survey and questionnaire. Original processing methods: The assay estimated nucleated cells by amplifying reference gene primers. Data came from immunoSEQ multiplex PCR; TCRdb stores just in-frame clones and leaves some out. Clone size and the V and J calls come from that table; the DNA yielded D and trimming. The sample shows under 350,000 clones, nearly 90% of them seen only once. This TCR derives from a woman in her fifties or sixties who had recovered from COVID-19. Source material: PBMCs or T cells enriched from blood (not recorded which).

The CDR3 loop reads CASTTGIGEQYF. For the CDR3, the DNA is TGTGCCAGCACCACCGGGATCGGAGAGCAGTACTTC. The chain links TRBV28 to TRBJ2-7; a weak D match, TRBD2 (5 bases). V lost 7 bases and J 7 bases, leaving 14 bases between the germline ends. In germline, CDR1 is MDHEN, CDR2 SYDVKM. The CDR3 is 12 residues long.